This TCR beta chain was captured in a study of blood T cells in healthy people across ages. With regard to this clonotype: At one end, the junction sequence differs from germline, possibly due to a read error.

PCR was performed a second time for roughly 7 to 11 cycles using a sample-barcoded 5' primer and a J-beta primer mix. TCRdb re-analysed the 5' RACE reads in MiXCR, keeping a single row per CDR3 protein. This sample has around 800,000 distinct CDR3 sequences, with less than 60% found just once. This CDR3 contains 18 residues. The chain employs TRBV12-3 or TRBV12-4 and TRBJ1-5; 9 nucleotides align to TRBD1. This clonotype was obtained from a man at least 80 years old in good health. Sequencing was performed on blood. Here the CDR3 DNA reads TGCGCCAGCAGTCAACGCCAGCCGGGACAGGGTATCCATCAGCCCCAGCATTTT. Amino acid sequence: CASSQRQPGQGIHQPQHF.